The rows below give T cell receptor beta chains drawn from one sample of a study of blood T cell repertoires in COVID-19. Generated by immunoSEQ multiplex PCR, the TCRdb table keeps only in-frame clones and is missing some. The profile covers tens of thousands of clones, with roughly four fifths appearing a single time and approximately 5.6% taken by the ten largest. Sequencing was performed on peripheral blood. The receptor set was obtained from a human donor in a cohort sampled during active COVID-19. Both conserved end residues are part of each CDR3. The D gene is left open where the match is weak. Rows may omit the clone size; those that give it use once, few, many or a size class.

TRBV4-2	NA	TRBJ2-5	TRBD2	TGTGCCAGCAGCCAAGAAGTTGGGGCTAGCGGGGGGGAGACCCAGTACTTC	CASSQEVGASGGETQYF
TRBV12-5	NA	TRBJ2-3	TRBD2	TGTGCTAGTGGTTTGGCAGGGAGAGCGGGGGACCCCACAGATACGCAGTATTTT	CASGLAGRAGDPTDTQYF
TRBV25-1	NA	TRBJ1-4	TRBD1	TGTGCCAGCAGCCCACAGGGGGCCGGTAATGAAAAACTGTTTTTT	CASSPQGAGNEKLFF
TRBV4-3	NA	TRBJ2-1	NA	TGCGCCAGCAGCCAAGACGGGGGAAGCTCCTACAATGAGCAGTTCTTC	CASSQDGGSSYNEQFF
TRBV4-3	NA	TRBJ2-1	TRBD2	TGCGCCAGCAGCCAAGGGCTAGCGGGGGCAAGGGAGCAGTTCTTC	CASSQGLAGAREQFF
TRBV4-2	NA	TRBJ1-2	TRBD1	TGTGCCAGCAGCCGGGACAGGGGGCTGGATGGCTACACCTTC	CASSRDRGLDGYTF
TRBV5-4	NA	TRBJ2-7	NA	TGTGCCAGCAGCGACCGGACCGGGATACCCTACGAGCAGTACTTC	CASSDRTGIPYEQYF
TRBV5-6	NA	TRBJ1-6	NA	TGTGCCAGCAGCTGGCGGGACGACCATTCACCCCTCCACTTT	CASSWRDDHSPLHF
TRBV9	NA	TRBJ2-5	NA	TGTGCCAGCAGCGTAGGACGAGGAGAGACTAGGTGGTCTCAAGAGACCCAGTACTTC	CASSVGRGETRWSQETQYF
TRBV9	once	TRBJ1-5	NA	TGTGCCAGCAGCGTAGGACTGGCTCAGCCCCAGCATTTT	CASSVGLAQPQHF
TRBV14	NA	TRBJ1-5	NA	TGTGCCAGCAGTCCCGGGGAGAATCAGCCCCAGCATTTT	CASSPGENQPQHF
TRBV7-6	NA	TRBJ1-4	NA	TGTGCCAGCAGCTTCGGGGAAGGGACTAATGAAAAACTGTTTTTT	CASSFGEGTNEKLFF
TRBV9	few	TRBJ1-6	NA	TGTGCCAGCAGCGTAGTGGACGGAGGAAATTCACCCCTCCACTTT	CASSVVDGGNSPLHF
TRBV19	NA	TRBJ2-5	NA	TGTGCCAGTAGTATAGATCCGGGGGTGAAGACCCAGTACTTC	CASSIDPGVKTQYF
TRBV20-1	NA	TRBJ1-2	NA	TGCAGTGGGCAGGAGGACTATGGCTACACCTTC	CSGQEDYGYTF
TRBV6-2/TRBV6-3	NA	TRBJ2-3	NA	TGTGCCAGCAGTTACTGGGGGGGCCAAGGAGATACGCAGTATTTT	CASSYWGGQGDTQYF
TRBV19	NA	TRBJ2-4	NA	TGTGCCAGTAGCCGACAGAGTCAAGCCAAAAACATTCAGTACTTC	CASSRQSQAKNIQYF
TRBV20-1	NA	TRBJ2-1	TRBD1	TGCAGTGCTAGTGGCAGGGGGTACAATGAGCAGTTCTTC	CSASGRGYNEQFF
TRBV4-2	NA	TRBJ1-4	NA	TGTGCCAGCAGCCAAATAGGGGCAACTAATGAAAAACTGTTTTTT	CASSQIGATNEKLFF
TRBV19	NA	TRBJ2-5	TRBD1	TGTGCCAGTAGGCCGACAGGGGCCGAGACCCAGTACTTC	CASRPTGAETQYF
TRBV12-5	NA	TRBJ2-2	NA	TGTGCTAGTGGTCTAATGACCGGGGAGCTGTTTTTT	CASGLMTGELFF
TRBV29-1	NA	TRBJ2-2	TRBD1	TGCAGCGCCGAATCGGACAGGGGGAAGGCCGGGGAGCTGTTTTTT	CSAESDRGKAGELFF
TRBV15	NA	TRBJ2-1	NA	TGTGCCACCAGCAGGGAAACAGGGCTGCGCAATGAGCAGTTCTTC	CATSRETGLRNEQFF
TRBV7-7	NA	TRBJ2-2	NA	TGTGCCAGCAGCATACAGGGTACCGGGGAGCTGTTTTTT	CASSIQGTGELFF
TRBV19	few	TRBJ1-2	NA	TGTGCCAGTAGTACTGACATTCTGGGCTACACCTTC	CASSTDILGYTF
TRBV7-6	NA	TRBJ2-5	NA	TGTGCCAGCAGCTTAGGAGCGAGTCCGGTGGAGACCCAGTACTTC	CASSLGASPVETQYF
TRBV4-1	NA	TRBJ2-3	TRBD2	TGCGCCAGCAGCCAGGAAGGAGCGGGGGGGTTCTCAGATACGCAGTATTTT	CASSQEGAGGFSDTQYF
TRBV21-1	NA	TRBJ1-1	NA	TGTGCCAGCAGCTCCGAAAACCCGGACAGGGGCCTATGGGACACTGAAGCTTTCTTT	CASSSENPDRGLWDTEAFF
TRBV28	NA	TRBJ2-3	NA	TGTGCCAGCCCCCCGTCAGGTGGCCCTAGCACAGATACGCAGTATTTT	CASPPSGGPSTDTQYF